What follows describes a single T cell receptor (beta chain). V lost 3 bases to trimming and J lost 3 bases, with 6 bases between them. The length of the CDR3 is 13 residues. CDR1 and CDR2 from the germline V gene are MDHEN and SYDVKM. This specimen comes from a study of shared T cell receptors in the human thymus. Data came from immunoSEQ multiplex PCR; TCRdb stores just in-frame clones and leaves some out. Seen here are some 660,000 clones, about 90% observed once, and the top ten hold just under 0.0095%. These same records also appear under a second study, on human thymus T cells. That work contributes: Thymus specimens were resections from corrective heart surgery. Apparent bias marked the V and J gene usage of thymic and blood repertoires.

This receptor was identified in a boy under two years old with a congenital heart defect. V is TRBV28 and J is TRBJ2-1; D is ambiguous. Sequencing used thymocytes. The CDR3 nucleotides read TGTGCCAGCAGTTTCTCCGGCTACAATGAGCAGTTCTTC. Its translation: CASSFSGYNEQFF.